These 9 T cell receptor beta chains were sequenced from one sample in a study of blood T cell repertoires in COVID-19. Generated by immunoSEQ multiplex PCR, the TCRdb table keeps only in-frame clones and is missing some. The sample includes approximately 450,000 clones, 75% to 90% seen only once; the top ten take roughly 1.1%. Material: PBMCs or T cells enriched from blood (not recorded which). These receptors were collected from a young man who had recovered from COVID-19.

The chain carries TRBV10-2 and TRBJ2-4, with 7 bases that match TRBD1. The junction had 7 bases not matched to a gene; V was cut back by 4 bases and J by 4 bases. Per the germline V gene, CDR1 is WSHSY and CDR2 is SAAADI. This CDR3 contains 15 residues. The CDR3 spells CASSGQGQAKNIQYF. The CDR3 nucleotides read TGCGCCAGCAGTGGACAGGGACAAGCGAAAAACATTCAGTACTTC.

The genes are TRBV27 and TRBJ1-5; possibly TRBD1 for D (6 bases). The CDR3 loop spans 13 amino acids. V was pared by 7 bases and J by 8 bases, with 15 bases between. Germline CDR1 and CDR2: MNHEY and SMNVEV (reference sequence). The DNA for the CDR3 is TGTGCCAGCAACAAAAGGGAGGGGGAGCCCCAGCATTTT. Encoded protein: CASNKREGEPQHF.

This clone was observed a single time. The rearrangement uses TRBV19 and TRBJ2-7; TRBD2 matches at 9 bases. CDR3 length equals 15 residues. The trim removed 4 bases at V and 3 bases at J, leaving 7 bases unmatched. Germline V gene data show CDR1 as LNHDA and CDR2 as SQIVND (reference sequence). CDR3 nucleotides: TGTGCCAGTAGTAAGGCGGGAGGGGATTACTACGAGCAGTACTTC. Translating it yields CASSKAGGDYYEQYF.

The CDR3, as DNA: TGTGCCAGCAGCCCGAGAGGCGTTTTAGGGGGCATTTTCACAGGCTACACCTTC. Protein product: CASSPRGVLGGIFTGYTF. This chain uses TRBV21-1 with TRBJ1-2; the table's D call, TRBD1, was not checked against the DNA. TRBV21-1 is flagged as a pseudogene. This CDR3 contains 18 residues.

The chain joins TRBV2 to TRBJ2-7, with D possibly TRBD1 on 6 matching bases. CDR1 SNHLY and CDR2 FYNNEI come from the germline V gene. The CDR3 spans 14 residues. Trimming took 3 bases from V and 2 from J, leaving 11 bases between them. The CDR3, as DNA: TGTGCCAGCAGTGAGACAGGCCTAACCTACGAGCAGTACTTC. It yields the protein CASSETGLTYEQYF.

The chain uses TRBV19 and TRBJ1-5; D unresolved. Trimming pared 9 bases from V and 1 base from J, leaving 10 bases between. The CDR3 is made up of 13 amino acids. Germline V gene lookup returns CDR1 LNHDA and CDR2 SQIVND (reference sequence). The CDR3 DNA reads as TGTGCCAGCTATGGAGCCAGCAATCAGCCCCAGCATTTT. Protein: CASYGASNQPQHF.

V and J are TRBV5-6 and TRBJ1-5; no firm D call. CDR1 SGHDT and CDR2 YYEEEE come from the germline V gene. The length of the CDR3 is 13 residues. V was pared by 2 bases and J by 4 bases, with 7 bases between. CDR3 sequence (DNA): TGTGCCAGCAGCTTCGCGGCAAATCAGCCCCAGCATTTT. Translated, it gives CASSFAANQPQHF.

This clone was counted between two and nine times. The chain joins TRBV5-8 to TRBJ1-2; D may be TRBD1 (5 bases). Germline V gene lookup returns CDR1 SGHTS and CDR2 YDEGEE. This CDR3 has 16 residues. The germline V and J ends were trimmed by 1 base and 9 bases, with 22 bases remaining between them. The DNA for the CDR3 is TGTGCCAGCAGCTTGTTGTGGGGCAAGGACACCTCCAGCTACACCTTC. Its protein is CASSLLWGKDTSSYTF.

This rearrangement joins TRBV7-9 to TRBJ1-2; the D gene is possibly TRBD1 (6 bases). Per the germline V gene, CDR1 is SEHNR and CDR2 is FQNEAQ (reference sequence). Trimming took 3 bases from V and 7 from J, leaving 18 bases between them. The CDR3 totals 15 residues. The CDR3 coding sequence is TGTGCCAGCAGCTTTTATCCGGCACAGGGCCCTGGCTACACCTTC. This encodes CASSFYPAQGPGYTF.